These T cell receptor beta chains were read from a single sample in a study of blood T cell repertoires in COVID-19. Sequencing was performed with immunoSEQ multiplex PCR; in TCRdb, only in-frame clones are kept and a portion is missing. This sample has under 95,000 clones, with over 80% found just once. Sequencing used peripheral blood. The origin of the receptors is a woman aged 50 to 60 in a cohort sampled during active COVID-19. CDR3s include the opening cysteine and the closing phenylalanine or tryptophan. The D gene is left open where the match is weak. Rows may omit the clone size; those that give it use once, few, many or a size class.

v_call,d_call,j_call,clone_size,cdr3_length,cdr3_nt,cdr3_aa
TRBV11-2,.,TRBJ1-3,.,14,TGTGCCAGCAGCCGGAAGCGGTCTGGAAACACCATATATTTT,CASSRKRSGNTIYF
TRBV10-3,TRBD1,TRBJ2-7,.,14,TGTGCCATCAGTGCAGGGACAGGGGGTTACGAGCAGTACTTC,CAISAGTGGYEQYF
TRBV29-1,TRBD2,TRBJ2-7,.,14,TGCAGCGTTGAAAGGGAGGGCTCCTCCTACGAGCAGTACTTC,CSVEREGSSYEQYF
TRBV3-1/TRBV3-2,.,TRBJ2-3,.,11,TGTGCCAGCAGCTATATCGATACGCAGTATTTT,CASSYIDTQYF
TRBV5-5,TRBD1,TRBJ1-4,.,15,TGTGCCAGCAGCTCTTCAGGGGGCTACGGTGAAAAACTGTTTTTT,CASSSSGGYGEKLFF
TRBV3-1/TRBV3-2,.,TRBJ2-3,.,16,TGTGCCAGCAGCCAAAACTTTTGGGGGGGCCAAGATACGCAGTATTTT,CASSQNFWGGQDTQYF
TRBV10-3,.,TRBJ1-5,.,14,TGTGCCATCAGTCCAGACGGGGTGGCTCAGCCCCAGCATTTT,CAISPDGVAQPQHF
TRBV10-3,.,TRBJ1-1,.,13,TGTGCCATCAGTGATGTCCAGGACACTGAAGCTTTCTTT,CAISDVQDTEAFF
TRBV19,TRBD2,TRBJ2-2,.,16,TGTGCCAGTAGTATCGATGGGGGAGGGAGCACCGGGGAGCTGTTTTTT,CASSIDGGGSTGELFF
TRBV10-3,TRBD1,TRBJ2-1,once,14,TGTGCCATCCGGGACAGGGGAGGTCCCAATGAGCAGTTCTTC,CAIRDRGGPNEQFF
TRBV19,TRBD1,TRBJ1-4,.,15,TGTGCCACTAACAGGGGGCTCGGAACTAATGAAAAACTGTTTTTT,CATNRGLGTNEKLFF
TRBV12-5,.,TRBJ2-5,.,12,TGTGCTAGTGGTTTGAGGGGAGAGACCCAGTACTTC,CASGLRGETQYF
TRBV10-1,.,TRBJ2-7,few,13,TGCGCCAGCAGATCGGGCCTGGCGGGCGAGCAGTACTTC,CASRSGLAGEQYF
TRBV9,.,TRBJ1-2,.,16,TGTGCCAGCAGCGTGTACCCTACGACAGCCAACTATGGCTACACCTTC,CASSVYPTTANYGYTF
TRBV7-2,TRBD1,TRBJ1-2,once,14,TGTGCCAGCAGCCCCCGGGACAGTTTTTATGGCTACACCTTC,CASSPRDSFYGYTF
TRBV15,TRBD2,TRBJ2-3,.,17,TGTGCCACCAGCAGACCCACTACTAGCGAACTCACAGATACGCAGTATTTT,CATSRPTTSELTDTQYF
TRBV13,.,TRBJ1-1,.,15,TGTGCCAGCAGCCCCTCAAGGGGGGGGCTTACTGAAGCTTTCTTT,CASSPSRGGLTEAFF
TRBV4-2,TRBD2,TRBJ2-1,once,16,TGTGCCAGCAGCTTTCTAGGAGCGGGGGGATACAATGAGCAGTTCTTC,CASSFLGAGGYNEQFF
TRBV7-3,.,TRBJ2-2,.,16,TGTGCCAGCAGCTTAAGTGGCGGGACGGCCACCGGGGAGCTGTTTTTT,CASSLSGGTATGELFF
TRBV2,TRBD2,TRBJ2-5,.,15,TGTGCCAGCAGTGAGGGGACTAGCGGGAGAGGGACCCAGTACTTC,CASSEGTSGRGTQYF
TRBV5-5,.,TRBJ2-2,.,14,TGTGCCACCCAGGGACTCGCGAACACCGGGGAGCTGTTTTTT,CATQGLANTGELFF
TRBV5-1,.,TRBJ1-4,.,14,TGCGCCAGCAGGGAGGGTTTGACTAATGAAAAACTGTTTTTT,CASREGLTNEKLFF
TRBV24-1,.,TRBJ2-7,.,14,TGTGCCACTGCTGCCGGGACTCCCCCCTACGAGCAGTACTTC,CATAAGTPPYEQYF
TRBV28,.,TRBJ1-5,once,13,TGTGCCAGCGAGGGGGATAGCAATCAGCCCCAGCATTTT,CASEGDSNQPQHF
TRBV12-3/TRBV12-4,TRBD1,TRBJ1-4,few,13,TGTGCCAGCAGCCGGACAGGGTATGAAAAACTGTTTTTT,CASSRTGYEKLFF
TRBV5-1,TRBD1,TRBJ2-7,.,15,TGCGCCAGCAGCTTGGAGGGACAGGCCTCCTACGAGCAGTACTTC,CASSLEGQASYEQYF
TRBV4-1,.,TRBJ2-5,.,17,TGCGCCAGCAGCCCCTTTGGGGGGGGCGCCATCCAAGAGACCCAGTACTTC,CASSPFGGGAIQETQYF